Sequencing of this T cell receptor beta chain was carried out in a study of OX40 agonist ivuxolimab in advanced cancers. The protocol was immunoSEQ multiplex PCR, while the TCRdb copy is restricted to in-frame clones and leaves out a portion. The table has tens of thousands of clones, approximately 90% seen once. With 3 bases clipped from V and 4 bases from J, the junction kept 4 bases outside the gene matches. The CDR3 extends over 14 amino acids. Per germline, CDR1 LNHDA and CDR2 SQIVND (reference sequence). Drawing of blood for sampling happened at baseline, at cycle 4 day 1, and at cycle 7 day 1.

The chain has TRBV19 and TRBJ1-2; 8 bases map to TRBD1. This TCR derives from an adult with an advanced solid tumor such as melanoma, head and neck, liver or kidney cancer. The sequences come from CD4+ or CD8+ T cells sorted from blood, collected in a trial of the OX40 agonist ivuxolimab. For the CDR3, the DNA is TGTGCCAGTAGTATCAACAGGGGGTTCTATGGCTACACCTTC. Residues: CASSINRGFYGYTF.